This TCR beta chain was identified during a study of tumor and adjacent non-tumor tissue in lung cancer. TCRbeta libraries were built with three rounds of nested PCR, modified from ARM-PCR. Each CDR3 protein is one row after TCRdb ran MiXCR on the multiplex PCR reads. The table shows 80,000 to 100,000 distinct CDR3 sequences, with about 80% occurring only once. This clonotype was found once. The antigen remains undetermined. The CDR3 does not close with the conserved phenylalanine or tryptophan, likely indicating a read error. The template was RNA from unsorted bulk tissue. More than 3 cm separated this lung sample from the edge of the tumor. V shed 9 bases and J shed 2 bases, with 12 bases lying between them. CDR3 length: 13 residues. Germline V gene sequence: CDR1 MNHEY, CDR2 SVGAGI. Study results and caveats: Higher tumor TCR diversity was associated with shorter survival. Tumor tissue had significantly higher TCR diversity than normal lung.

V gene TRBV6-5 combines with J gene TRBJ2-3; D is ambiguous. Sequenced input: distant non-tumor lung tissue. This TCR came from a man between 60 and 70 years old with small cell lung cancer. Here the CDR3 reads CASSDTYTDTQYY. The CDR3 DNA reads TGTGCCAGTTCAGACACGTACACAGATACGCAGTATTAT.